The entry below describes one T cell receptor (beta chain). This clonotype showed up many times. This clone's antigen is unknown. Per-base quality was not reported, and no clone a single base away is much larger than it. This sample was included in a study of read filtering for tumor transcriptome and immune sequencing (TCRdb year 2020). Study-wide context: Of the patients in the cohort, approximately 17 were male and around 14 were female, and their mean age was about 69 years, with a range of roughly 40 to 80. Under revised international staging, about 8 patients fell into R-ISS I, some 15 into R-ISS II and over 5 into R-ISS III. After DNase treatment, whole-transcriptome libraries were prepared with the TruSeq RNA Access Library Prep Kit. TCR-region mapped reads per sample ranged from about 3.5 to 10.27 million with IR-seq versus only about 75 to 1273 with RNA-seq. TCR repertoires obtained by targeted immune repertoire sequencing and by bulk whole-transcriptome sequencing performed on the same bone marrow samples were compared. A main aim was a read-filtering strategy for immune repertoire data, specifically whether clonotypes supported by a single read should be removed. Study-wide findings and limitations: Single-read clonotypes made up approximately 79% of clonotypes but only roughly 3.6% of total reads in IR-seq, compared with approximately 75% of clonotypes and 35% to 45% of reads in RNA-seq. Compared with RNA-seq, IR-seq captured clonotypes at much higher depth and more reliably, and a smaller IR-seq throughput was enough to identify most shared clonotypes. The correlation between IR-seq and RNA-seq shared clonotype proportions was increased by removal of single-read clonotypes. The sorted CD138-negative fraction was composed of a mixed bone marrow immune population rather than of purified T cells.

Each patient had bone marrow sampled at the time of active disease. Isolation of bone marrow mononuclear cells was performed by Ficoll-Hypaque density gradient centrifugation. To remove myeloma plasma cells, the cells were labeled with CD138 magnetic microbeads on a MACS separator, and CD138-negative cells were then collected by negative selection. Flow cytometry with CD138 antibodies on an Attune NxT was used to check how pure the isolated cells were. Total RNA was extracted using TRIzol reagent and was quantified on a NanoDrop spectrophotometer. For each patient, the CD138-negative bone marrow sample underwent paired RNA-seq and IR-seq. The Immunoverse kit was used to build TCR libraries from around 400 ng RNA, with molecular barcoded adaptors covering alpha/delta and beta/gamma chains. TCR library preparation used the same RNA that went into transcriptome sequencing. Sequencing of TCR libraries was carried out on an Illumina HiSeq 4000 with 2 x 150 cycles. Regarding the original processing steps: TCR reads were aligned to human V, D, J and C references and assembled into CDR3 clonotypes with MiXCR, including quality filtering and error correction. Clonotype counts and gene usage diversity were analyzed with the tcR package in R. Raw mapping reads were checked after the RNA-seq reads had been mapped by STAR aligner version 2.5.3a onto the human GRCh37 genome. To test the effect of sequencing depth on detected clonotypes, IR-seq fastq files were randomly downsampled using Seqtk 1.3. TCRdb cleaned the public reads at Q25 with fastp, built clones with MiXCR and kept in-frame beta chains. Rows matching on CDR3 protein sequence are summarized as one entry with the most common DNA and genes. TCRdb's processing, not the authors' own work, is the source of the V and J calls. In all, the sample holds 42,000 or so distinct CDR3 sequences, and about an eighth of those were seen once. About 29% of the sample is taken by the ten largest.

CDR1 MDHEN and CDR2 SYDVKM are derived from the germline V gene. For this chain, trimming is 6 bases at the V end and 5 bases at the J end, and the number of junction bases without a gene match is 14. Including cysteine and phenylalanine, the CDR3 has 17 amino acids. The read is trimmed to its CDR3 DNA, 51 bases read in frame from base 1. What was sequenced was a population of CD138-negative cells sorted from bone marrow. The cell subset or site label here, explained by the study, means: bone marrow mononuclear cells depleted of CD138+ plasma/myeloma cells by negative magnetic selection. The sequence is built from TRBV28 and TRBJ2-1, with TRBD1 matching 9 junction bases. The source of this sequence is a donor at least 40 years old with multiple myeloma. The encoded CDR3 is CASSSPRLRTGDNEQFF. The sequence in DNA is TGTGCCAGCAGCTCTCCTAGGTTAAGGACAGGGGACAATGAGCAGTTCTTC.